The T cell receptor beta chain under discussion was sequenced for a study of cytomegalovirus exposure and HLA in healthy donors. Study-level points and caveats: Using a false discovery rate of 0.05, a later analysis showed that approximately 17,000 TCR beta sequences were associated with HLA alleles. Data from an earlier analysis indicated that most TCR beta V segments were productive either about 90% or about 30% of the time. Accurate predictions that matched the HLA-A and HLA-B alleles of most subjects were reportedly made from TCR beta sequences.

The CDR3 totals 15 residues. The V end lost 3 bases, the J end lost 5 bases, and 14 bases lay between the germline ends. Germline V gene lookup returns CDR1 SGHTA and CDR2 FQGTGA. Primers: 60 Vbeta forward and 13 Jbeta reverse. This table comes from immunoSEQ multiplex PCR, and its TCRdb copy is limited to in-frame clones, with some not included. Among approximately 220,000 clones, around 76% were seen once, and the ten largest hold 5.5% to 7.5%. On this clone itself: Antigen unknown.

This TCR was sampled from a man aged 40-49 years in good health and CMV-seropositive. The sample was PBMCs. This chain links TRBV7-3 with TRBJ2-1; possibly TRBD2 for D (6 bases). CDR3 sequence: CASSLGLASNNEQFF. CDR3 coding DNA: TGTGCCAGCAGCTTGGGCCTAGCGAGCAACAATGAGCAGTTCTTC.